This TCR beta chain was recovered during a study of blood T cell repertoires in COVID-19. Study-level background: T cells, B-cell-depleted T cells, or PBMCs provided the cDNA or gDNA that served as material.

The V segment lost 3 bases and the J segment 8 bases; nucleotides outside the gene matches: 8. CDR1 is KGHDR, CDR2 SFDVKD, per germline. The CDR3 contains 17 residues. Before being deemed recovered, Cohort 3 donors had two negative PCRs, clearance, or symptom resolution. Authors' data handling: Quantification of nucleated cells was approximated via reference gene primer amplification. Using immunoSEQ multiplex PCR, the repertoire was profiled, and TCRdb retains in-frame clones only, with some absent. V and J calls and clone size are copied from that table; D and trimming were computed from the DNA. The repertoire holds about 370,000 clones, with approximately 90% as singletons.

V is TRBV24-1 and J is TRBJ2-1; 14 positions match TRBD2. The specimen was PBMCs or T cells enriched from blood (not recorded which). This receptor was identified in a man in his late teens or twenties who had recovered from COVID-19. In DNA form, the CDR3 reads TGTGCCACCAGTGATCCGACTAGCGGGAGGGCCGTCCATGAGCAGTTCTTC. Translating gives CATSDPTSGRAVHEQFF.